This TCR beta chain was observed in a study of blood T cell repertoires in COVID-19. Study summary: The cDNA or gDNA used as material had been derived from T cells, B-cell-depleted T cells, or PBMCs.

Germline assignment: CDR1 SGHVS and CDR2 FQNEAQ. The V gene lost 5 bases and the J gene lost 4 bases, with 11 bases spanning the gap. The CDR3 loop spans 13 amino acids. In the original processing: Amplification of reference gene primers provided the estimated nucleated cell counts. Profiling relied on immunoSEQ multiplex PCR, and the TCRdb table lists in-frame clones only, not all of them. V, J and clone size are those of that table, while D and trimming were read from the DNA. The table records around 180,000 clones, about four fifths of them present only once. The rearrangement joins TRBV7-8 to TRBJ2-5; D is perhaps TRBD2 (5 bases). The receptor comes from a man between 65 and 80 years old with active or convalescent COVID-19. Sequencing used peripheral blood. The CDR3 DNA follows: TGTGCCAGCAGCCGCGGAGGATCAGAGACCCAGTACTTC. Translating gives CASSRGGSETQYF.